The clone carrying this T cell receptor (beta chain) was recorded a few times. What it binds is unknown. CDR1 is SNHLY and CDR2 is FYNNEI in the germline V gene. This CDR3 contains 15 residues. Trimming removed 4 bases at V and 3 bases at J, with 15 bases between. The sample is drawn from a study of blood T cells in healthy people across ages. General study points: The recorded TCR beta diversity per million T cells decreased in a roughly linear manner with age.

The second PCR ran roughly 7 to 11 cycles with a sample-barcoded 5' primer and J-beta primers. One entry per CDR3 protein, called by TCRdb with MiXCR from the 5' RACE reads. The data show around 1,000,000 distinct CDR3 sequences, 25% seen once. A further study also used this sample, focusing on T cells of mothers and their children. That source reports: Related mother-child pairs shared marginally more repertoire than unrelated pairs, though not significantly.

This clonotype was sampled from a girl aged 2-15 years in good health. The chain combines TRBV2 with TRBJ2-5; D assignment may be TRBD1 or TRBD2 (6 bases each). The sample taken for sequencing was blood. This CDR3 reads CASSVLPGAEETQYF. The CDR3 DNA reads as TGTGCCAGCAGTGTTCTTCCGGGGGCCGAAGAGACCCAGTACTTC.